These 32 T cell receptor beta chains were sequenced from one sample in a study of T cell repertoires in cytomegalovirus infection (dated by TCRdb to between 2019 and 2020). The sample's treatment or condition label, decoded: in vitro stimulation with specific CMV peptide epitopes to enrich CMV-specific T cells. Sequencing instrument: Illumina HiSeq 1500. TCRdb reprocessed the public reads (quality trimming at Q25 with fastp, clone calling with MiXCR) and kept in-frame beta chains. Rows with one shared CDR3 protein collapse into an entry with the most common genes and DNA. The sample table lists 750,000 to 900,000 distinct CDR3 sequences, around 29% of them with a count of one. Together, the top ten hold over 10% of the sample. What these receptors recognize is not known. The material was cultured CD8+ T cells from PBMCs, obtained from culture after CMV antigen stimulation. The receptors come from a human donor in good health (CMV status not recorded). Some clones in this sample may be carry-over from other donors' samples.

This clonotype turned up a few times. The rearrangement joins TRBV5-5 to TRBJ2-7; perhaps TRBD1 as D (6 bases). Looked up from germline, CDR1 is SGHKS and CDR2 is YYEKEE (reference sequence). The CDR3 runs to 12 residues. The V and J ends lost 0 bases and 7 bases respectively, with 8 bases between them. Here the CDR3 reads CASSLATGEQYF. In nucleotides, the CDR3 is TGTGCCAGCAGCTTGGCTACAGGGGAGCAGTACTTC.

This clonotype was seen at least ten times. The chain recombines TRBV7-2 with TRBJ2-1; the D gene is possibly TRBD2 (7 bases). Trimming stripped 6 bases from V and 4 bases from J, with 13 bases between. CDR3 length: 14 residues. Germline-derived CDR1 and CDR2 are SGHTA and FQGNSA. The CDR3 here is CASRLGGLYNEQFF. As DNA, the CDR3 is TGTGCCAGCAGGCTGGGGGGGCTGTACAATGAGCAGTTCTTC.

This clonotype appeared a few times. This chain uses TRBV18 with TRBJ2-7; D could derive from TRBD1 or TRBD2 (5 bases each). Per germline, CDR1 KGHSH and CDR2 LQKENI. V lost 0 bases and J 2 bases, leaving 14 bases between the germline ends. The CDR3 spans 16 residues. The CDR3 loop is CASSPPLGETAYEQYF. Written as DNA, the CDR3 is TGTGCCAGCTCACCACCTCTAGGGGAGACGGCCTACGAGCAGTACTTC.

This clonotype has at least ten counts. The V gene is TRBV7-2, the J gene TRBJ2-5; 13 positions agree with TRBD2. Trimming at V came to 2 bases and at J to 1 base, leaving 7 bases not matched to a gene. Germline V gives CDR1 SGHTA, CDR2 FQGNSA. CDR3 size: 18 residues. The CDR3 spells CASSLSLGLAGFQETQYF. The CDR3 nucleotides are TGTGCCAGCAGCTTATCTTTGGGACTAGCGGGGTTCCAAGAGACCCAGTACTTC.

The V call is TRBV27, the J call TRBJ2-1; a possible D gene is TRBD1 (5 bases). The CDR3 covers 14 residues. The germline CDR1 and CDR2 sequences are MNHEY and SMNVEV (reference sequence). V lost 6 bases, J lost 7 bases, and 16 bases lay in between. The CDR3 DNA reads TGTGCCAGCAGCCAAGGGGTCCCAGGGAATGAGCAGTTCTTC. Protein: CASSQGVPGNEQFF.

This rearrangement joins TRBV27 to TRBJ1-5; 7 bases are shared with TRBD1. The CDR3 is 16 amino acids. With V trimmed by 2 bases and J by 0 bases, 4 bases remained unmatched. In germline, CDR1 is MNHEY, CDR2 SMNVEV (reference sequence). The CDR3 loop is CASSLGPGGSNQPQHF. The CDR3 region has the DNA TGTGCCAGCAGTTTAGGCCCAGGGGGTAGCAATCAGCCCCAGCATTTT.

This clonotype was observed at least ten times. The rearrangement uses TRBV12-3 or TRBV12-4 and TRBJ1-1, with 11 bases fitting TRBD1. The CDR3 covers 19 residues. With V trimmed by 3 bases and J by 0 bases, 12 bases remained unmatched. As DNA, the CDR3 is TGTGCCAGCAGTTTTGAGGGGGAACCGGACAGGGGGCTGAACACTGAAGCTTTCTTT. Encoded protein: CASSFEGEPDRGLNTEAFF.

The chain recombines TRBV5-4 with TRBJ1-2, with D possibly being TRBD1 (6 bases). The CDR3 covers 14 residues. Trimming removed 2 bases from V and 4 bases from J, with 12 bases in between. Germline V gene sequence: CDR1 SGHNT, CDR2 YYREEE (reference sequence). The CDR3 region has the DNA TGTGCCAGCAGCTTAGACAGGAGTTCCTATGGCTACACCTTC. It encodes CASSLDRSSYGYTF.

The chain joins TRBV6-8 to TRBJ2-7; the match to TRBD1 covers 7 bases. CDR1 is MNHGY and CDR2 is SAAAGT in the germline V gene. The CDR3 runs 15 residues. V shed 0 bases, J shed 5 bases, and the junction held 7 bases outside the gene matches. In nucleotides, the CDR3 is TGTGCCAGCAGTTACTCGGTGACAGGGAGCGACGAGCAGTACTTC. Amino acids: CASSYSVTGSDEQYF.

The V call is TRBV2, the J call TRBJ2-1; tentative D call: TRBD1 (6 bases). V was shortened by 8 bases and J by 5 bases, with 10 bases between the two germline ends. The CDR3 extends over 12 amino acids. Germline-derived CDR1 and CDR2 are SNHLY and FYNNEI. The CDR3 DNA follows: TGTGCCAGCTGGGACAACCACAATGAGCAGTTCTTC. Protein sequence: CASWDNHNEQFF.

The rearrangement uses TRBV5-3 and TRBJ1-1; D might be TRBD1 (5 bases). TRBV5-3 is recorded as an ORF, its role being uncertain. Trimming stripped 8 bases from V and 2 bases from J, with 19 bases between. CDR3 length: 15 residues. CDR3 loop: CASSTPTDANTEAFF. CDR3 sequence (DNA): TGTGCCAGCAGCACCCCGACAGACGCCAACACTGAAGCTTTCTTT.

This clonotype was detected once. J is TRBJ2-1 and V is TRBV7-9, with 7 nucleotides matching TRBD1. CDR1 SEHNR and CDR2 FQNEAQ come from the germline V gene (reference sequence). The V segment lost 5 bases and the J segment 7 bases; nucleotides outside the gene matches: 11. This CDR3 is built from 15 residues. The CDR3 sequence: CASSTNLGQLNEQFF. For the CDR3, the DNA is TGTGCCAGCAGCACCAACCTGGGACAGTTGAATGAGCAGTTCTTC.

This clonotype showed up just a few times. This chain connects TRBV6-1 to TRBJ2-1; D remains unclear. This CDR3 has 12 amino acids. Germline values: CDR1 MNHNS, CDR2 SASEGT. Deletions cut 2 bases from V and 9 bases from J, with 8 bases between. In DNA, the CDR3 is TGTGCCAGCAGTGAACTACGGATTGAGCAGTTCTTC. This gives the protein CASSELRIEQFF.

This clonotype has more than one count but fewer than ten. The J gene is TRBJ2-7, the V gene TRBV12-3 or TRBV12-4; the D gene is possibly TRBD1 (6 bases). V lost 4 bases, J lost 3 bases, and 19 bases lay in between. The CDR3 has 16 residues. CDR3 bases: TGTGCCAGCAGTTATACCCCCGGGACAAGATACTACGAGCAGTACTTC. Protein: CASSYTPGTRYYEQYF.

This clonotype appeared many times. This chain joins TRBV7-8 and TRBJ2-5, with 10 positions matching TRBD1. Trimming cost V 6 bases and J 6 bases; bases outside gene matches: 10. Per the germline V gene, CDR1 is SGHVS and CDR2 is FQNEAQ. CDR3 length: 15 residues. The CDR3 sequence: CASREGMGQGQTQYF. The CDR3 DNA is TGTGCCAGCAGAGAAGGGATGGGACAGGGGCAGACCCAGTACTTC.

The chain recombines TRBV28 with TRBJ1-1; D ambiguous. The CDR3 spans 14 residues. Germline lookup yields CDR1 MDHEN and CDR2 SYDVKM. V lost 7 bases to trimming and J lost 4 bases, with 16 bases between them. The CDR3 sequence is CASTRVPGSTEAFF. As DNA, the CDR3 is TGTGCCAGCACCCGTGTCCCGGGGAGCACTGAAGCTTTCTTT.

This clonotype has ten or more counts. The chain is built from TRBV7-3 and TRBJ1-6, with TRBD1 as a possible D gene (6 bases). CDR1 SGHTA and CDR2 FQGTGA come from the germline V gene. Trimming removed 4 bases from V and 9 bases from J, with 13 bases in between. The CDR3 sequence is 14 residues long. CDR3 DNA sequence: TGTGCCAGCAGCTCAGGACAGTCTGGTTCACCCCTCCACTTT. Amino acid sequence: CASSSGQSGSPLHF.

In its sample, this clonotype was seen a few times. The chain uses TRBV27 and TRBJ1-2; D may be TRBD1 (6 bases). Between the trimmed V and J ends, which lost 4 bases and 3 bases, there was a span of 12 bases. Germline-derived CDR1 and CDR2 are MNHEY and SMNVEV (reference sequence). This CDR3 spans 14 amino acids. As DNA, the CDR3 is TGTGCCAGCAGTTGGGCAGGGGATTACTATGGCTACACCTTC. As protein: CASSWAGDYYGYTF.

The chain couples TRBV10-1 to TRBJ2-7; unclear D gene. The length of the CDR3 is 13 residues. V lost 3 bases to trimming and J lost 2 bases, with 8 bases between them. Looked up from germline, CDR1 is WNHNN and CDR2 is SYGVQD (reference sequence). CDR3 nucleotides: TGCGCCAGCAGTGACGACTGGGCCTACGAGCAGTACTTC. Amino acid sequence: CASSDDWAYEQYF.

The gene calls are TRBV9 and TRBJ2-1, with a tentative D call TRBD1 (5 bases). The CDR3 contains 17 residues. The V gene lost 2 bases and the J gene lost 0 bases, with 15 bases spanning the gap. From germline, CDR1 is SGDLS and CDR2 YYNGEE. CDR3 protein: CASSVRQGLSSYNEQFF. The DNA of the CDR3 is TGTGCCAGCAGCGTGAGGCAGGGCCTTAGCTCCTACAATGAGCAGTTCTTC.

This clonotype was observed once. V usage is TRBV7-6 and J usage is TRBJ2-1, with 12 bases that match TRBD1. CDR1 is SGHVS, CDR2 FNYEAQ, per germline. The CDR3 contains 14 residues. Trimming at V came to 8 bases and at J to 11 bases, leaving 10 bases not matched to a gene. CDR3 region: CASRPGQGAIKQFF. In nucleotides, the CDR3 is TGTGCCAGCCGGCCGGGACAGGGGGCGATCAAGCAGTTCTTC.

The chain recombines TRBV5-4 with TRBJ2-7; tentatively, D is TRBD2 (5 bases). CDR3 length equals 13 residues. Trimming stripped 4 bases from V and 3 bases from J, with 11 bases between. Germline CDR1 SGHNT, CDR2 YYREEE (reference sequence). The CDR3 sequence: CASSPTGIYEQYV. The CDR3 DNA is TGTGCCAGCAGCCCGACCGGGATCTACGAGCAGTACGTC.

Remarks on this clonotype: This may arise from a read error, as a much more abundant clone is one base away. The rearrangement uses TRBV7-6 and TRBJ2-1; 7 bases map to TRBD2. This CDR3 is built from 16 residues. Germline CDR1 reads SGHVS; CDR2 reads FNYEAQ. Trimming removed 7 bases from V and 5 bases from J; junction bases left unmatched: 14. CDR3 residues: CASNSPGGTGNNEQFF. The CDR3 DNA follows: TGTGCCAGCAACTCCCCCGGGGGGACGGGAAACAATGAGCAGTTCTTC.

This chain links TRBV4-3 with TRBJ2-3, with D unclear. CDR3 length: 13 residues. Germline assignment: CDR1 LGHNA and CDR2 YSLEER. Deletions cut 5 bases from V and 6 bases from J, with 12 bases between. The CDR3 loop reads CASSLSNGDTQYF. The CDR3 DNA is TGCGCCAGCAGCTTATCCAATGGGGATACGCAGTATTTT.

J is TRBJ2-1 and V is TRBV6-5; 11 bases are shared with TRBD1. This CDR3 spans 15 amino acids. The V gene end was trimmed by 6 bases and the J gene end by 3 bases; junction bases not matched to a gene: 4. In germline, CDR1 is MNHEY, CDR2 SVGAGI. CDR3 sequence: CASRSGTGGYNEQFF. For the CDR3, the DNA is TGTGCCAGCAGATCCGGGACAGGGGGCTACAATGAGCAGTTCTTC.

This clonotype showed up just a few times. This chain uses TRBV6-1 with TRBJ2-1, with 7 bases aligning to TRBD1. The J segment lost 7 bases and the V segment lost 5 bases, leaving 5 bases of the junction unmatched. The CDR3 extends over 13 amino acids. Germline lookup yields CDR1 MNHNS and CDR2 SASEGT. The CDR3 loop reads CASSWGQPNEQFF. The CDR3 bases are TGTGCCAGCAGTTGGGGACAGCCGAATGAGCAGTTCTTC.

The chain links TRBV19 to TRBJ1-2; D ambiguous. The V gene lost 2 bases and the J gene lost 6 bases, with 13 bases spanning the gap. The CDR3 runs to 14 residues. Per germline, CDR1 LNHDA and CDR2 SQIVND (reference sequence). CDR3 nucleotide sequence: TGTGCCAGTAGTATAAAGGCCTTTACGGATGGCTACACCTTC. This codes for CASSIKAFTDGYTF.

The gene calls are TRBV27 and TRBJ2-3; D uncertain. The CDR3 extends over 17 amino acids. Germline V CDR1 and CDR2: MNHEY, SMNVEV (reference sequence). The germline V and J ends were trimmed by 8 bases and 0 bases, with 21 bases remaining between them. In DNA, the CDR3 is TGTGCCAGCTCCTTAGATTTAGGGTCAGCTAGCACAGATACGCAGTATTTT. Translated, it gives CASSLDLGSASTDTQYF.

Details on this clonotype: With a much larger clone just one base away, this may be a read error. This chain uses TRBV7-2 with TRBJ1-5; D may be TRBD1 (5 bases). CDR3 length: 15 amino acids. Per germline, CDR1 SGHTA and CDR2 FQGNSA. CDR3 sequence: CASNLVGGARQPQHF. For the CDR3, the DNA is TGTGCCAGCAACTTAGTTGGAGGGGCACGGCAGCCCCAGCATTTT.

The V call is TRBV7-9, the J call TRBJ2-3; D may be TRBD1 (6 bases). Germline CDR1 is SEHNR and CDR2 is FQNEAQ (reference sequence). There are 18 residues in the CDR3. The V end was cut by 4 bases, the J end by 1 base, with 21 bases between. The CDR3 bases are TGTGCCAGCAGCTCCCCCCTGTGGGGGCAGGGTGGCACAGATACGCAGTATTTT. It encodes CASSSPLWGQGGTDTQYF.

V usage is TRBV6-2 or TRBV6-3 and J usage is TRBJ2-3; D perhaps matches TRBD1 (5 bases). Germline assignment: CDR1 MNHEY and CDR2 SVGEGT. The CDR3 loop spans 19 amino acids. Trimming took off 3 bases at V and 1 base at J, with 23 bases between the two ends. The CDR3: CASSYNPSDPGIGTDTQYF. The CDR3 region has the DNA TGTGCCAGCAGTTATAATCCGAGTGACCCAGGGATCGGCACAGATACGCAGTATTTT.

This chain joins TRBV6-2 or TRBV6-3 and TRBJ2-1; 11 nucleotides agree with TRBD2. Trimming removed 6 bases from V and 0 bases from J; junction bases left unmatched: 4. Germline V gene lookup returns CDR1 MNHEY and CDR2 SVGEGT. The CDR3 is made up of 16 amino acids. The CDR3 protein is CASRGTSGSSYNEQFF. In nucleotides, the CDR3 is TGTGCCAGCAGGGGGACTAGCGGAAGCTCCTACAATGAGCAGTTCTTC.